Here is one T cell receptor (beta chain) with its context. V trimming: 4 bases; J trimming: 7 bases; junction bases outside the gene matches: 16. Per germline, CDR1 SGHNT and CDR2 YYREEE (reference sequence). The CDR3 is 17 residues long. Using immunoSEQ multiplex PCR, the repertoire was profiled, and TCRdb retains in-frame clones only, with some absent. The profile shows around 240,000 clones, approximately 90% of them singletons. These data belong to a study of blood T cell repertoires in COVID-19. The study recruited people aged about 18 to 90 years across about two dozen US areas. Assignment of participants to cohorts was predicated upon participant-reported clinical history.

This TCR was recovered from a human donor in a cohort exposed to, infected with or recovered from COVID-19 (not recorded which). The donor label of this sample is uncertain. The chain uses TRBV5-4 and TRBJ2-3, with 9 bases identical to TRBD2. Specimen: PBMCs or T cells enriched from blood (not recorded which). The DNA of the CDR3 is TGTGCCAGCAGCCCCTCTAGCGGGGTAACCGAGTGGTATACGCAGTATTTT. Protein: CASSPSSGVTEWYTQYF.